Below, 17 T cell receptor beta chains from the same sample are listed, as sequenced in a study of T-cell memory formation after mild COVID-19. TCRdb reanalysed the 5' RACE reads using MiXCR and keeps one entry per CDR3 protein. This table has 400,000 to 500,000 distinct CDR3 sequences, 20% appearing once. The sequenced material came from PBMCs or a T cell subset sorted from them (not recorded which). The receptors shown here come from an adult woman who had mild COVID-19 (a few samples of this study predate the infection). Cell type and time point are not known.

The rearrangement links TRBV6-6 to TRBJ2-1; no reliable D call. The CDR3 spans 15 residues. The germline V gene encodes CDR1 MNHNY and CDR2 SVGAGI (reference sequence). The germline V and J ends were trimmed by 2 bases and 5 bases, with 13 bases remaining between them. The CDR3 DNA sequence: TGTGCCAGCAGTTACCCCGCACTTCGCCACAATGAGCAGTTCTTC. This encodes CASSYPALRHNEQFF.

The gene calls are TRBV4-2 and TRBJ2-1, with 8 bases lining up with TRBD2. The CDR3 loop spans 18 amino acids. Germline V CDR1 and CDR2: LGHNA, YNFKEQ. V lost 7 bases, J lost 2 bases, and 16 bases stayed unmatched. Here the CDR3 reads CASTPPEFGGAPYNEQFF. CDR3 bases: TGTGCCAGCACCCCCCCCGAATTCGGGGGGGCCCCCTACAATGAGCAGTTCTTC.

In its sample, this clonotype was seen a few times. V and J are TRBV12-3 or TRBV12-4 and TRBJ2-5; no firm D call. With 9 bases removed from V and 5 bases from J, the gap between germline ends came to 19 bases. The CDR3 has 14 amino acids. CDR3 nucleotide sequence: TGTGCCAGTACCTTTGGAGACCTGGGGGAGACCCAGTACTTC. Translating it yields CASTFGDLGETQYF.

The chain joins TRBV9 to TRBJ2-3; TRBD1 matches at 7 bases. Per germline, CDR1 SGDLS and CDR2 YYNGEE. V trimming: 2 bases; J trimming: 2 bases; junction bases outside the gene matches: 5. This CDR3 is built from 15 residues. CDR3 sequence (DNA): TGTGCCAGCAGCGTTCGACAGGGAACCACAGATACGCAGTATTTT. Protein: CASSVRQGTTDTQYF.

This clonotype was observed a few times. The chain joins TRBV12-3 or TRBV12-4 to TRBJ2-1, with D perhaps matching TRBD1 or TRBD2 (6 bases each). V gave up 6 bases and J gave up 9 bases, with 24 bases separating them. CDR3 length: 16 residues. The CDR3 coding sequence is TGTGCCAGCAGAACCGTAGGGGGGCCCAGCCGTGGTGAGCAGTTCTTC. This gives the protein CASRTVGGPSRGEQFF.

Only a few counts were recorded for this clonotype. V is TRBV5-1 and J is TRBJ1-2, with 7 bases fitting TRBD1. This CDR3 region has 14 residues. The germline CDR1 and CDR2 sequences are SGHRS and YFSETQ. Trimming cost V 0 bases and J 3 bases; bases outside gene matches: 2. CDR3 DNA: TGCGCCAGCAGCTTGGAGGGGACAGACTATGGCTACACCTTC. This codes for CASSLEGTDYGYTF.

This clonotype occurred a few times. V and J are TRBV7-8 and TRBJ1-2; 7 bases align to TRBD1. The CDR3 extends over 15 amino acids. V lost 2 bases and J lost 3; bases outside the gene matches: 6. Germline V gives CDR1 SGHVS, CDR2 FQNEAQ. DNA of the CDR3: TGTGCCAGCAGCTTATATCCAGGGACAGACTATGGCTACACCTTC. This codes for CASSLYPGTDYGYTF.

Only a few counts were recorded for this clonotype. The chain joins TRBV5-6 to TRBJ2-5; tentatively, D is TRBD2 (6 bases). V lost 5 bases to trimming and J lost 5 bases, with 16 bases between them. The CDR3 runs 14 residues. Germline loops: CDR1 SGHDT, CDR2 YYEEEE. In nucleotides, the CDR3 is TGTGCCAGCAGACTATGGGGGGAAAGTGAGACCCAGTACTTC. It is translated as CASRLWGESETQYF. The variable domain in full, with the rest retrieved from reference TRBV5-6 and TRBJ2-5, is DAGVTQSPTHLIKTRGQQVTLRCSPKSGHDTVSWYQQALGQGPQFIFQYYEEEERQRGNFPDRFSGHQFPNYSSELNVNALLLGDSALYLCASRLWGESETQYFGPGTRLLVL.

This clonotype was seen a handful of times. The V and J genes are TRBV11-2 and TRBJ2-3; possibly TRBD2 for D (5 bases). CDR1 is SGHAT and CDR2 is FQNNGV in the germline V gene. The CDR3 runs to 15 residues. The V end lost 6 bases, the J end lost 1 base, and 14 bases lay between the germline ends. The CDR3 is CASSTRRGRTDTQYF. CDR3 coding DNA: TGTGCCAGCAGTACTCGACGAGGGCGCACAGATACGCAGTATTTT.

The genes are TRBV7-8 and TRBJ1-1; D is unclear. Germline CDR1 SGHVS, CDR2 FQNEAQ. The CDR3 loop spans 15 amino acids. V lost 0 bases, J lost 1 base, and 9 bases lay in between. As DNA, the CDR3 is TGTGCCAGCAGCTTAGCGCGGCAGCAGAACACTGAAGCTTTCTTT. It yields the protein CASSLARQQNTEAFF. Complete variable domain (other parts from reference TRBV7-8 and TRBJ1-1): GAGVSQSPRYKVAKRGQDVALRCDPISGHVSLFWYQQALGQGPEFLTYFQNEAQLDKSGLPSDRFFAERPEGSVSTLKIQRTQQEDSAVYLCASSLARQQNTEAFFGQGTRLTVV.

The chain carries TRBV5-6 and TRBJ2-5; 8 positions agree with TRBD2. Germline CDR1 SGHDT, CDR2 YYEEEE. The CDR3 spans 16 residues. Trimming at V came to 0 bases and at J to 0 bases, leaving 4 bases not matched to a gene. In DNA form, the CDR3 reads TGTGCCAGCAGCTTGGGTGCGGGGGGATACCAAGAGACCCAGTACTTC. The encoded protein is CASSLGAGGYQETQYF.

The chain couples TRBV7-9 to TRBJ1-1; TRBD1 might be the D (5 bases). V shed 0 bases and J shed 2 bases, with 16 bases lying between them. This CDR3 region has 17 residues. Germline V gives CDR1 SEHNR, CDR2 FQNEAQ (reference sequence). The DNA of the CDR3 is TGTGCCAGCAGCTTAGCAACCTACTTCGGACACAACACTGAAGCTTTCTTT. This gives the protein CASSLATYFGHNTEAFF.

The V gene is TRBV3-1, the J gene TRBJ1-6; TRBD1 matches at 8 bases. CDR3 length: 15 amino acids. Germline CDR1 reads LGHDT; CDR2 reads YNNKEL (reference sequence). The V and J ends lost 1 base and 7 bases, in that order; junction bases with no gene match: 3. Written as DNA, the CDR3 is TGTGCCAGCAGCCAAGTTCAGGGGGCGAATTCACCCCTCCACTTT. The encoded protein is CASSQVQGANSPLHF. Filled out from reference TRBV3-1 and TRBJ1-6, the complete variable domain reads DTAVSQTPKYLVTQMGNDKSIKCEQNLGHDTMYWYKQDSKKFLKIMFSYNNKELIINETVPNRFSPKSPDKAHLNLHINSLELGDSAVYFCASSQVQGANSPLHFGNGTRLTVT.

This chain uses TRBV11-3 with TRBJ1-2, with a possible D match to TRBD1 (5 bases). This CDR3 is built from 15 residues. CDR1 and CDR2 (germline): SGHNT, YENEEA. V was trimmed by 3 bases and J by 6 bases, leaving 17 bases between them. CDR3 coding DNA: TGTGCCAGCAGCTTCACCCCCGGTAGGGGAGATGGCTACACCTTC. Translated: CASSFTPGRGDGYTF.

This clonotype was observed a handful of times. V is TRBV2 and J is TRBJ1-2; D might be TRBD1 (6 bases). The CDR3 spans 15 residues. Trimming cost V 1 base and J 3 bases, with 12 bases left between them. Germline CDR1 is SNHLY and CDR2 is FYNNEI. The CDR3 sequence is CASSEGGGQDYGYTF. For the CDR3, the DNA is TGTGCCAGCAGTGAAGGCGGGGGGCAAGACTATGGCTACACCTTC.

This clonotype was detected only a few times. This sequence joins TRBV6-5 and TRBJ1-2; TRBD1 might be the D (5 bases). Germline V gives CDR1 MNHEY, CDR2 SVGAGI. The V end was cut by 7 bases, the J end by 4 bases, with 16 bases between. CDR3 size: 14 residues. The CDR3 loop reads CASTRDVASYGYTF. For the CDR3, the DNA is TGTGCCAGCACTAGGGACGTGGCGTCCTATGGCTACACCTTC.

The chain joins TRBV20-1 to TRBJ2-7, with 12 bases matching TRBD2. Germline lookup yields CDR1 DFQATT and CDR2 SNEGSKA (reference sequence). Trimming removed 6 bases from V and 2 bases from J; junction bases left unmatched: 2. The length of the CDR3 is 13 residues. CDR3 loop: CSAWTSGTYEQYF. CDR3 nucleotides: TGCAGTGCCTGGACTAGCGGGACCTACGAGCAGTACTTC.